This entry lists 24 T cell receptor beta chains sequenced from one sample in a study of cytomegalovirus exposure and HLA in healthy donors. Primers for the PCR totalled 60 Vbeta and 13 Jbeta. Repertoires were generated with immunoSEQ multiplex PCR, while TCRdb's copy carries only in-frame clones and drops some. The sample has around 120,000 clones, roughly four fifths seen once. The material sequenced was PBMCs. The source of these receptors is a man between 50 and 59 years old in good health and CMV-seropositive.

The rearrangement uses TRBV15 and TRBJ1-2; 8 nucleotides agree with TRBD1. In germline, CDR1 is LNHNV, CDR2 YYDKDF (reference sequence). The length of the CDR3 is 14 residues. The junction had 9 bases not matched to a gene; V was cut back by 8 bases and J by 4 bases. CDR3 DNA: TGTGCCACCGGACCGGACAGGGAGGCCTATGGCTACACCTTC. As protein: CATGPDREAYGYTF. The whole variable domain, remainder taken from reference TRBV15 and TRBJ1-2, is DAMVIQNPRYQVTQFGKPVTLSCSQTLNHNVMYWYQQKSSQAPKLLFHYYDKDFNNEADTPDNFQSRRPNTSFCFLDIRSPGLGDTAMYLCATGPDREAYGYTFGSGTRLTVV.

The V gene is TRBV5-8, the J gene TRBJ1-5; 8 bases agree with TRBD1. After removal of 3 bases from V and 6 bases from J, the junction contained 5 bases not matched to a gene. Germline lookup yields CDR1 SGHTS and CDR2 YDEGEE. The CDR3 consists of 14 residues. CDR3 bases: TGTGCCAGCAGCTCAGACAGGGGTACTCAGCCCCAGCATTTT. Its translation: CASSSDRGTQPQHF.

The rearrangement joins TRBV5-1 to TRBJ2-5; D may be TRBD2 (6 bases). Germline V CDR1 and CDR2: SGHRS, YFSETQ. Trimming shortened V by 1 base and J by 4 bases, and 8 bases separated the two germline ends. This CDR3 has 13 amino acids. DNA for the CDR3: TGCGCCAGCAGCTTGATGGGGGGAGAGACCCAGTACTTC. It translates to CASSLMGGETQYF.

The chain carries TRBV11-2 and TRBJ2-1; TRBD2 matches 9 bases. V shed 5 bases, J shed 1 base, and the junction held 9 bases outside the gene matches. The CDR3 consists of 17 residues. The germline V gene has CDR1 SGHAT and CDR2 FQNNGV. The DNA for the CDR3 is TGTGCCAGCAGCCGAAAAGGGCGGGAGGGTTCCTACAATGAGCAGTTCTTC. It yields the protein CASSRKGREGSYNEQFF.

The gene calls are TRBV7-2 and TRBJ2-1, with TRBD2 identical over 11 bases. Germline trimming cut 6 bases from V and 4 bases from J; bases unmatched to any gene: 8. Germline-derived CDR1 and CDR2 are SGHTA and FQGNSA. The CDR3 spans 16 residues. The chain's CDR3 is CASRSNRLAGYNEQFF. The CDR3 coding sequence is TGTGCCAGCAGATCAAACCGACTAGCGGGGTACAATGAGCAGTTCTTC.

The genes are TRBV5-1 and TRBJ2-7; D gene unclear. Trimming left V 9 bases short and J 0 bases short, with 16 bases between. This CDR3 has 14 amino acids. In germline, CDR1 is SGHRS, CDR2 YFSETQ. The CDR3 sequence: CATKSVPSSYEQYF. For the CDR3, the DNA is TGCGCCACCAAGAGCGTTCCTAGCTCCTACGAGCAGTACTTC.

This chain uses TRBV6-5 with TRBJ1-4; TRBD1 aligns across 7 bases. The CDR3 totals 14 residues. With V trimmed by 5 bases and J by 8 bases, 8 bases remained unmatched. Per germline, CDR1 MNHEY and CDR2 SVGAGI. The CDR3 region is CASSATGVREKLFF. The CDR3, as DNA: TGTGCCAGCAGTGCTACAGGGGTACGAGAAAAACTGTTTTTT.

The chain joins TRBV6-1 to TRBJ1-2; perhaps TRBD1 as D (6 bases). Trimming left V 7 bases short and J 7 bases short, with 13 bases between. The CDR3 covers 12 residues. From germline, CDR1 is MNHNS and CDR2 SASEGT. The DNA of the CDR3 is TGTGCCAGCACCCGGGGGGGGGCTGGCTACACCTTC. The encoded protein is CASTRGGAGYTF.

This clone was seen just once. The chain couples TRBV28 to TRBJ2-7; TRBD1 matches at 8 bases. The CDR3 sequence is 16 residues long. CDR1 and CDR2 from the germline V gene are MDHEN and SYDVKM. Trimming took 6 bases from V and 3 from J; bases not matched to a gene: 13. The CDR3 protein is CASSYPYRGSNYEQYF. The CDR3 DNA follows: TGTGCCAGCAGCTACCCTTACAGGGGGTCAAACTACGAGCAGTACTTC.

This clone is a singleton in its sample. The rearrangement links TRBV27 to TRBJ2-7, with TRBD2 matching over 8 bases. Germline V gives CDR1 MNHEY, CDR2 SMNVEV (reference sequence). The J segment lost 0 bases and the V segment lost 5 bases, leaving 6 bases of the junction unmatched. This CDR3 spans 15 amino acids. CDR3 loop: CASSPTSGGSYEQYF. In DNA form, the CDR3 reads TGTGCCAGCAGTCCCACTAGCGGCGGCTCCTACGAGCAGTACTTC.

The V gene is TRBV10-3, the J gene TRBJ2-7; 10 bases map to TRBD1. Losses at the gene ends were 8 bases for V and 2 bases for J; bases not matched to a gene: 3. The V gene's germline CDR1 is ENHRY and CDR2 SYGVKD. The CDR3 length is 13 residues. The CDR3 protein is CAIGTGDTYEQYF. The DNA for the CDR3 is TGTGCCATCGGGACAGGGGATACCTACGAGCAGTACTTC.

The chain joins TRBV9 to TRBJ2-1, with 12 bases aligning to TRBD2. The CDR3 has 17 amino acids. Germline lookup yields CDR1 SGDLS and CDR2 YYNGEE. V lost 0 bases to trimming and J lost 5 bases; unmatched junction nucleotides: 6. CDR3 residues: CASSVGLTSGRNNEQFF. CDR3 sequence (DNA): TGTGCCAGCAGCGTAGGCCTTACTAGCGGGAGGAACAATGAGCAGTTCTTC. The full variable domain, with the rest looked up from reference TRBV9 and TRBJ2-1, is DSGVTQTPKHLITATGQRVTLRCSPRSGDLSVYWYQQSLDQGLQFLIQYYNGEERAKGNILERFSAQQFPDLHSELNLSSLELGDSALYFCASSVGLTSGRNNEQFFGPGTRLTVL.

The chain links TRBV9 to TRBJ2-1, with 8 positions matching TRBD1. CDR1 and CDR2 (germline): SGDLS, YYNGEE. Trimming at V came to 3 bases and at J to 7 bases, leaving 21 bases not matched to a gene. The CDR3 has 19 residues. DNA for the CDR3: TGTGCCAGCAGCGAGGTATTGGAAACCAAGACAGGGGCGCGGAATGAGCAGTTCTTC. This gives the protein CASSEVLETKTGARNEQFF.

The rearrangement links TRBV5-1 to TRBJ1-2; D is perhaps TRBD1 (6 bases). V lost 4 bases, J lost 2 bases, and 12 bases lay in between. The germline gives CDR1 SGHRS, CDR2 YFSETQ. The CDR3 loop spans 14 amino acids. In nucleotides, the CDR3 is TGCGCCAGCAGCCAGGGGACACTAAACTATGGCTACACCTTC. It is translated as CASSQGTLNYGYTF.

The CDR3 is CASSQVASLAGVPDTQYF. In nucleotides, the CDR3 is TGCGCCAGCAGCCAAGTCGCCTCTTTAGCGGGGGTCCCAGATACGCAGTATTTT. The chain recombines TRBV4-3 with TRBJ2-3, with 9 bases lining up with TRBD2. With V trimmed by 1 base and J by 4 bases, 12 bases remained unmatched. Germline loops: CDR1 LGHNA, CDR2 YSLEER. The CDR3 is 18 amino acids.

The J gene is TRBJ2-5, the V gene TRBV28; 12 bases agree with TRBD2. The DNA end is a closer match to TRBJ2-7, so the J assignment may be wrong. CDR1 and CDR2 from the germline V gene are MDHEN and SYDVKM. The CDR3 runs to 18 residues. DNA of the CDR3: TGTGCCAGCAGTTTAGTTAGACTAGCGGGAGAGAAATCGAACGAGCAGTACTTC. Amino acid sequence: CASSLVRLAGEKSNEQYF.

This clone was observed once. V usage is TRBV18 and J usage is TRBJ2-1; 11 nucleotides align to TRBD2. V shed 4 bases, J shed 8 bases, and the junction held 7 bases outside the gene matches. This CDR3 spans 15 amino acids. The germline CDR1 and CDR2 sequences are KGHSH and LQKENI. As DNA, the CDR3 is TGTGCCAGCTCACTGACTAGCGGGACTCCCCATGAGCAGTTCTTC. Protein: CASSLTSGTPHEQFF.

V and J are TRBV5-4 and TRBJ2-7, with TRBD2 matching over 10 bases. This CDR3 has 17 residues. Germline V gene lookup returns CDR1 SGHNT and CDR2 YYREEE (reference sequence). V lost 0 bases, J lost 7 bases, and 13 bases stayed unmatched. CDR3: CASSLAVAGGPKVEQYF. The DNA of the CDR3 is TGTGCCAGCAGCTTGGCGGTAGCGGGAGGACCAAAGGTGGAGCAGTACTTC.

This clone has a handful of counts. The rearrangement uses TRBV28 and TRBJ2-7; D perhaps matches TRBD2 (6 bases). Germline V gene sequence: CDR1 MDHEN, CDR2 SYDVKM. The CDR3 consists of 14 residues. V was trimmed by 5 bases and J by 6 bases, leaving 17 bases between them. Written as DNA, the CDR3 is TGTGCCAGCAGTATAGACTGGAGGGAACGCGAGCAGTACTTC. Residues: CASSIDWREREQYF.

The chain links TRBV28 to TRBJ1-5; TRBD1 agrees at 7 bases. The CDR3 spans 15 residues. CDR1 and CDR2 from the germline V gene are MDHEN and SYDVKM. V lost 3 bases and J lost 3; bases outside the gene matches: 5. CDR3: CASSLAGTDNQPQHF. CDR3 in DNA: TGTGCCAGCAGTTTGGCCGGGACAGACAATCAGCCCCAGCATTTT.

This rearrangement joins TRBV4-1 to TRBJ2-5; 10 bases map to TRBD2. Per germline, CDR1 MGHRA and CDR2 YSYEKL. The CDR3 covers 18 residues. Trimming removed 0 bases from V and 5 bases from J; junction bases left unmatched: 12. CDR3 loop: CASSQEGSGGAPGETQYF. The CDR3 DNA reads as TGCGCCAGCAGCCAAGAAGGAAGCGGGGGGGCCCCCGGGGAGACCCAGTACTTC.

The genes are TRBV4-3 and TRBJ2-7, with D unclear. This CDR3 is built from 15 residues. Per germline, CDR1 LGHNA and CDR2 YSLEER. Trimming shortened V by 4 bases and J by 3 bases, and 16 bases separated the two germline ends. The CDR3, as DNA: TGCGCCAGCAGCCGGTCGCCGGGTCTTAACTACGAGCAGTACTTC. Its translation: CASSRSPGLNYEQYF.

The genes are TRBV5-1 and TRBJ2-2; TRBD1 matches 8 bases. The CDR3 length is 16 residues. Germline-derived CDR1 and CDR2 are SGHRS and YFSETQ. The V gene end was trimmed by 4 bases and the J gene end by 6 bases; junction bases not matched to a gene: 11. The chain's CDR3 is CASSRSTGERAGELFF. The CDR3 region has the DNA TGCGCCAGCAGCCGCTCGACAGGGGAGCGGGCCGGGGAGCTGTTTTTT.

The V call is TRBV29-1, the J call TRBJ2-7, with a possible D match to TRBD2 (5 bases). Germline loops: CDR1 SQVTM, CDR2 ANQGSEA. V was shortened by 0 bases and J by 2 bases, with 14 bases between the two germline ends. CDR3 size: 15 residues. The CDR3 sequence: CSVEEWGSGTYEQYF. The DNA of the CDR3 is TGCAGCGTTGAAGAGTGGGGTTCGGGGACCTACGAGCAGTACTTC.